These T cell receptor beta chains were read from a single sample in a study of T cells after somatic rescue of genetic block. TCRdb's copy holds only in-frame clones and misses some; the assay was immunoSEQ multiplex PCR. The data contain around 67,000 clones, approximately 90% of them singletons. Sequencing used peripheral blood mononuclear cells (PBMCs). The receptors derive from a man between 25 and 39 years old. CDR3s include the opening cysteine and the closing phenylalanine or tryptophan. The D gene is left open where the match is weak. For some rows the clone size is stated as once, few or many, or as a class when expanded; others skip it.

>.|TRBJ2-1|.|TRBV7-9
CASSLTDNNEQFF
TGTGCCAGCAGCTTGACAGATAACAATGAGCAGTTCTTC
>.|TRBJ2-5|.|TRBV7-2
CASSPNGGRGETQYF
TGTGCCAGCAGCCCAAACGGGGGCAGGGGAGAGACCCAGTACTTC
>.|TRBJ1-1|.|TRBV30
CAWSVLSEAFF
TGTGCCTGGAGTGTACTTTCTGAAGCTTTCTTT
>.|TRBJ2-5|.|TRBV9
CASSVGDTQETQYF
TGTGCCAGCAGCGTAGGGGACACCCAAGAGACCCAGTACTTC
>few|TRBJ1-5|.|TRBV2
CASRRTRDQPQHF
TGTGCCAGCAGGCGGACGCGGGATCAGCCCCAGCATTTT
>once|TRBJ1-2|TRBD1|TRBV9
CASNEGQIESNYGYTF
TGTGCCAGCAATGAGGGACAGATCGAATCTAACTATGGCTACACCTTC
>.|TRBJ2-3|.|TRBV11-3
CASSLSWGDRTDTQYF
TGTGCCAGCAGCTTGTCGTGGGGGGACCGCACAGATACGCAGTATTTT
>.|TRBJ1-1|.|TRBV19
CASSIQSGTTEAFF
TGTGCCAGTAGTATCCAGTCCGGGACCACTGAAGCTTTCTTT
>.|TRBJ2-6|.|TRBV4-1
CASSHPPWGSTYSGANVLTF
TGCGCCAGCAGCCATCCTCCTTGGGGGAGTACTTACTCTGGGGCCAACGTCCTGACTTTC
>.|TRBJ2-5|TRBD2|TRBV6-1
CASSPRGGKTQYF
TGTGCCAGCAGCCCCCGCGGGGGAAAGACCCAGTACTTC
>.|TRBJ2-7|.|TRBV18
CASSPHREDEQYF
TGTGCCAGCTCACCACACAGGGAGGATGAGCAGTACTTC
>.|TRBJ2-7|.|TRBV4-3
CASSQGMGTRQYF
TGCGCCAGCAGCCAAGGGATGGGGACACGGCAGTACTTC
>.|TRBJ1-4|TRBD1|TRBV11-2
CASSLETGSNEKLFF
TGTGCCAGCAGCTTAGAGACAGGGTCTAATGAAAAACTGTTTTTT
>.|TRBJ1-2|.|TRBV30
CAWSGRVPYGYTF
TGTGCCTGGAGCGGTCGTGTCCCCTATGGCTACACCTTC
>.|TRBJ2-7|.|TRBV7-9
CASSLAAGASYEQYF
TGTGCCAGCAGCTTAGCGGCGGGGGCTTCCTACGAGCAGTACTTC
>.|TRBJ2-7|TRBD2|TRBV5-6
CASSLTSGGLEQYF
TGTGCCAGCAGCTTGACTAGCGGGGGCCTGGAGCAGTACTTC
>.|TRBJ2-3|.|TRBV9
CASSVEKLAGTDTQYF
TGTGCCAGCAGCGTAGAAAAACTAGCTGGGACAGATACGCAGTATTTT